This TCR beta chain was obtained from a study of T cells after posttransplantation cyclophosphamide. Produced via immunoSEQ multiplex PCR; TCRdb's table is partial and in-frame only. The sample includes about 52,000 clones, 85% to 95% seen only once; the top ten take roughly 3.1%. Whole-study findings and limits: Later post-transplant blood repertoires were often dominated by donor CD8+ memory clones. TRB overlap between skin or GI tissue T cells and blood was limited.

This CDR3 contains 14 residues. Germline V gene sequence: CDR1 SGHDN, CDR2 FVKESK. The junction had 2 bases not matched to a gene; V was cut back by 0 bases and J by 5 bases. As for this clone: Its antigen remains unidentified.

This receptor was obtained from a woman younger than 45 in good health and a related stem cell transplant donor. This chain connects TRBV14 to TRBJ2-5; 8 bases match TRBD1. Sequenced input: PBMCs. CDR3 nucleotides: TGTGCCAGCAGCCAAGAGGACAGGGCCGAGACCCAGTACTTC. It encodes CASSQEDRAETQYF.